This T cell receptor beta chain was recovered during a study of blood T cells in healthy people across ages. CDR1 and CDR2 from the germline V gene are SGHRS and YFSETQ. Trimming shortened V by 0 bases and J by 0 bases, and 6 bases separated the two germline ends. There are 14 residues in the CDR3. Alongside a J-beta primer mix, a sample-barcoded 5' primer served in a second PCR lasting about 7 to 11 cycles. Each CDR3 protein gets one entry after TCRdb re-called the 5' RACE reads with MiXCR. The sample records about 280,000 distinct CDR3 sequences, roughly 26% being singletons. This rearrangement joins TRBV5-1 to TRBJ2-5; D gene uncertain. Sequences were obtained from blood. The sequence came from an older woman in good health. The CDR3 coding sequence is TGCGCCAGCAGCTTGGGCCAGTACCAAGAGACCCAGTACTTC. This codes for CASSLGQYQETQYF.